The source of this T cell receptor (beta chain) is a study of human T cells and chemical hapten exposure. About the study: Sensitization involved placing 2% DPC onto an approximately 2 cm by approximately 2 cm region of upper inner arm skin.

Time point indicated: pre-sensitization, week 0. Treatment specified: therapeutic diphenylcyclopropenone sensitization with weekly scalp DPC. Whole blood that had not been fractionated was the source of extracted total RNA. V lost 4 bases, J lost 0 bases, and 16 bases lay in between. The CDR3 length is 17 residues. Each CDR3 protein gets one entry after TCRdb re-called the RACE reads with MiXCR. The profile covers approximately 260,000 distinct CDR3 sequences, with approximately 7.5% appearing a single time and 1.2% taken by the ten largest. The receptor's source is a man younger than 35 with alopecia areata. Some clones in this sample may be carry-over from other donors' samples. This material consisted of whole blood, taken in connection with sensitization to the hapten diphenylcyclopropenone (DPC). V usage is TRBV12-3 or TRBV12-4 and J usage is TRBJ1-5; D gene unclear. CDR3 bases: TGTGCCAGCAGTTCCCTCTCTTTCGGCGGTAGCAATCAGCCCCAGCATTTT. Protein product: CASSSLSFGGSNQPQHF.